The rows below give T cell receptor beta chains drawn from one sample of a study of cytomegalovirus exposure and HLA in healthy donors. Some clones are missing from TCRdb's copy, which holds only in-frame ones; the method was immunoSEQ multiplex PCR. This sample carries roughly 130,000 clones, 74% of them seen once, and the ten largest clones take 6.6%. The sequencing input was PBMCs. The source is a man in his forties in good health and CMV-seropositive. Each CDR3 is given with its conserved first and last residue. The D gene is left open where the match is weak. Some rows have no size entry. The others give once, few or many, or a class for an expanded clone.

cdr3_nt cdr3_aa v_call d_call clone_size j_call
TGCGCCAGCAGCCTGGGACAGGGAATGAACACTGAAGCTTTCTTT CASSLGQGMNTEAFF TRBV5-1 TRBD1 NA TRBJ1-1
TGTGCCAGTAGTATCGGGACAGGCACCAGGGGAAACACCATATATTTT CASSIGTGTRGNTIYF TRBV19 TRBD1 NA TRBJ1-3
TGTGCCAGCAGCCCAGGTTCCAGGACAACGAGCACAGATACGCAGTATTTT CASSPGSRTTSTDTQYF TRBV11-3 NA NA TRBJ2-3
TGCGCCAGCATGCGGGACAGTAACTCCTACGAGCAGTACTTC CASMRDSNSYEQYF TRBV10-1 NA NA TRBJ2-7
TGCAGCGTCTATGGACTAGCGGGAATCTACGAGCAGTACTTC CSVYGLAGIYEQYF TRBV29-1 TRBD2 NA TRBJ2-7
TGTGCCAGCAGTCCCGGGACTAGCGGGGCCTACGAGCAGTACTTC CASSPGTSGAYEQYF TRBV27 TRBD2 once TRBJ2-7
TGTGCCAGCAACCGATTCCGGGACATTAATACTCCCACCCCCTACGAGCAGTACTTC CASNRFRDINTPTPYEQYF TRBV28 NA NA TRBJ2-7
TGTGCCTGGAGTAGTATGACTAGCGGGAGGAACACCGGGGAGCTGTTTTTT CAWSSMTSGRNTGELFF TRBV30 TRBD2 NA TRBJ2-2
TGTGCCAGTAGTATCGGCAGGGCCATTAACTATGGCTACACCTTC CASSIGRAINYGYTF TRBV19 NA few TRBJ1-2
TGCGCCAGCAGCCCTGGCGCTAGCGGGGGGACCCGCACAGATACGCAGTATTTT CASSPGASGGTRTDTQYF TRBV5-1 TRBD2 NA TRBJ2-3